This TCR beta chain was recorded in a study of CD8+CD57+ T cells in acquired aplastic anemia. Patients included in sequencing had previously demonstrated CD8+CD57+ cell expansion by flow cytometry. Germline V CDR1 and CDR2: SGHTA, FQGTGA. The V end was cut by 7 bases, the J end by 3 bases, with 15 bases between. The CDR3 length is 14 residues. The study profiled TCR beta VDJ and CDR3 using genomic DNA as template. MiXCR was run by TCRdb on the reads, yielding one entry per CDR3 protein. This sample has over 250,000 distinct CDR3 sequences, with under 65% found just once. The origin of this receptor is a human donor with aplastic anemia. The chain couples TRBV7-3 to TRBJ2-5, with a tentative D call TRBD2 (5 bases). Sample: sorted CD4+, CD8+, or CD8+CD57+ T cells (not recorded which) from PBMCs. In nucleotides, the CDR3 is TGTGCCAGCACCGACCCCAAGGGAGAAGAGACCCAGTACTTC. Translation: CASTDPKGEETQYF.